This passage covers 30 T cell receptor beta chains from one sample sequenced in a study of blood T cells in healthy people across ages. It was with a sample-barcoded 5' primer and a J-beta primer mix that a second PCR of about 6 to 12 cycles was run. TCRdb re-called the 5' RACE reads with MiXCR, one entry per CDR3 protein. This repertoire shows roughly 1,000,000 distinct CDR3 sequences, less than 25% found once; its top ten account for approximately 0.7%. The same data also went into a second study, on T cells of mothers and their children.

The sequenced material came from blood. The receptors shown here come from a girl aged 2 to 9 in good health.

This clonotype was counted only a few times. The V gene is TRBV28, the J gene TRBJ1-2, with a tentative D call TRBD1 (6 bases). Germline V gives CDR1 MDHEN, CDR2 SYDVKM. Trimming took 6 bases from V and 4 from J, leaving 9 bases between them. The CDR3 is 12 residues long. The DNA of the CDR3 is TGTGCCAGCAGGGACAGCTCCTATGGCTACACCTTC. Its protein product is CASRDSSYGYTF.

The chain has TRBV7-8 and TRBJ2-5; D unclear. CDR3 length equals 16 residues. Germline V CDR1 and CDR2: SGHVS, FQNEAQ. Trimming pared 1 base from V and 0 bases from J, leaving 12 bases between. In DNA, the CDR3 is TGTGCCAGCAGCTTAGAAGGCGGCAGTTACCAAGAGACCCAGTACTTC. Translated: CASSLEGGSYQETQYF. The complete variable domain, with remaining parts taken from reference TRBV7-8 and TRBJ2-5, reads GAGVSQSPRYKVAKRGQDVALRCDPISGHVSLFWYQQALGQGPEFLTYFQNEAQLDKSGLPSDRFFAERPEGSVSTLKIQRTQQEDSAVYLCASSLEGGSYQETQYFGPGTRLLVL.

The genes are TRBV7-9 and TRBJ2-2; TRBD1 aligns across 7 bases. CDR1 is SEHNR, CDR2 FQNEAQ, per germline (reference sequence). Unmatched junction bases numbered 4, after V lost 5 bases and J lost 4 bases. The CDR3 has 14 amino acids. CDR3 sequence (DNA): TGTGCCAGCAGCCACCGGGACAGCACCGGGGAGCTGTTTTTT. Amino acids: CASSHRDSTGELFF.

This clonotype appeared a few times. The chain links TRBV12-3 or TRBV12-4 to TRBJ1-5, with unresolved D. V was cut by 10 bases and J by 5 bases, with 12 bases left in between. This CDR3 spans 12 amino acids. The CDR3 reads CATKQTHQPQHF. DNA of the CDR3: TGTGCCACCAAACAGACTCATCAGCCCCAGCATTTT.

The chain carries TRBV29-1 and TRBJ1-2; D gene uncertain. Germline-derived CDR1 and CDR2 are SQVTM and ANQGSEA. Between the trimmed V and J ends, which lost 0 bases and 4 bases, there was a span of 18 bases. The CDR3 length is 16 residues. The CDR3 coding sequence is TGCAGCGTTGAAGATGATCCTACAGATCCTTTCTATGGCTACACCTTC. This encodes CSVEDDPTDPFYGYTF.

A few counts support this clonotype. This chain links TRBV18 with TRBJ1-1, with D tentatively TRBD1 (5 bases). The ends were cut back, 2 bases at V and 1 base at J, with 11 bases in the middle. The CDR3 is made up of 15 amino acids. Germline CDR1 KGHSH, CDR2 LQKENI. DNA for the CDR3: TGTGCCAGCTCACCATCTTGGGGGGGGAACACTGAAGCTTTCTTT. This sequence encodes CASSPSWGGNTEAFF.

In its sample, this clonotype was seen a few times. This chain connects TRBV12-3 or TRBV12-4 to TRBJ2-4; 12 positions match TRBD2. The CDR3 totals 16 residues. Trimming cost V 5 bases and J 3 bases; bases outside gene matches: 5. DNA of the CDR3: TGTGCCAGCAGTACCTCGACTAGCGGGGGCAAAAACATTCAGTACTTC. Its protein product is CASSTSTSGGKNIQYF.

The table lists this clonotype with a few counts. This CDR3 reads CASSLERGHGEKLFF. The CDR3 DNA reads as TGTGCCAGCAGCTTAGAGAGGGGACACGGGGAAAAACTGTTTTTT. The rearrangement uses TRBV7-2 and TRBJ1-4; weak D call: TRBD1 (6 bases). V dropped 1 base and J dropped 8 bases, with 14 bases sitting between them. Germline V CDR1 and CDR2: SGHTA, FQGNSA. The CDR3 extends over 15 amino acids.

Regarding this clonotype: The CDR3 ends on some other residue instead of the conserved phenylalanine or tryptophan, so this is likely a read error. V is TRBV5-1 and J is TRBJ2-2, with 10 bases lining up with TRBD1. Germline CDR1 is SGHRS and CDR2 is YFSETQ. The ends lost 3 bases at V and 6 bases at J; junction bases unmatched: 5. CDR3 length: 15 residues. The CDR3 reads CASSSGTGDPGELFS. The CDR3 nucleotides read TGCGCCAGCAGCTCAGGGACAGGGGATCCCGGGGAGCTGTTTTCT.

This clonotype was counted a few times. V usage is TRBV29-1 and J usage is TRBJ2-6; a possible D gene is TRBD1 (6 bases). This CDR3 is built from 17 residues. The V end was cut by 7 bases, the J end by 0 bases, with 19 bases between. The germline CDR1 and CDR2 sequences are SQVTM and ANQGSEA. DNA for the CDR3: TGCAGCGCCGGAATTTACGACAGGCACTCTGGGGCCAACGTCCTGACTTTC. This encodes CSAGIYDRHSGANVLTF.

This clonotype was seen a handful of times. V and J are TRBV21-1 and TRBJ2-1. TRBV21-1 is a recognized pseudogene. The CDR3 is 16 residues long. The CDR3 region is CASSTKLGGDINEQFF. In nucleotides, the CDR3 is TGTGCCAGCAGCACCAAGTTGGGTGGGGATATCAATGAGCAGTTCTTC.

This clonotype has ten or more counts. V and J are TRBV4-1 and TRBJ1-5, with 11 bases aligning to TRBD1. The CDR3 has 17 amino acids. V dropped 2 bases and J dropped 11; count of bases not matched to a gene: 14. Germline CDR1 MGHRA, CDR2 YSYEKL. The CDR3 DNA is TGCGCCAGCAGCCAAATCGACTCGGACAGGGGGCAATTGGCCCAGCATTTT. Protein product: CASSQIDSDRGQLAQHF.

V and J are TRBV6-2 or TRBV6-3 and TRBJ2-1; 10 positions match TRBD2. V lost 7 bases and J lost 5; bases outside the gene matches: 5. This CDR3 has 14 amino acids. Looked up from germline, CDR1 is MNHEY and CDR2 is SVGEGT. CDR3: CASTPTSGDNEQFF. CDR3 in DNA: TGTGCCAGCACCCCTACTAGCGGGGACAATGAGCAGTTCTTC.

This clonotype was picked up a small number of times. The chain couples TRBV29-1 to TRBJ1-2, with 7 bases fitting TRBD1. The CDR3 contains 14 residues. CDR1 is SQVTM and CDR2 is ANQGSEA in the germline V gene. V shed 2 bases and J 8 bases; nucleotides not matched to a gene: 11. The CDR3 DNA reads as TGCAGCGTTGAAACAGGGGAGGCTCTCGGGGGCTACACCTTC. The encoded protein is CSVETGEALGGYTF.

This sequence joins TRBV6-5 and TRBJ2-5, with 9 bases that match TRBD2. The DNA end favors TRBJ2-1, so the J call may be wrong. The germline V gene encodes CDR1 MNHEY and CDR2 SVGAGI. This CDR3 contains 16 residues. Here the CDR3 DNA reads TGTGCCAGCAGTTACTTGGGCGGGAGGGCCAACAATGAGCAGTTCTTC. Protein: CASSYLGGRANNEQFF.

The chain is built from TRBV10-3 and TRBJ1-6, with D uncertain. Germline V gene sequence: CDR1 ENHRY, CDR2 SYGVKD. The V end was cut by 8 bases, the J end by 2 bases, with 10 bases between. The CDR3 sequence is 14 residues long. Here the CDR3 DNA reads TGTGCCATCCAAGGGAGCCCCTATAATTCACCCCTCCACTTT. Residues: CAIQGSPYNSPLHF.

The count of this clonotype is one. The J gene is TRBJ2-5, the V gene TRBV4-2, with D perhaps matching TRBD2 (5 bases). V was cut by 1 base and J by 5 bases, with 11 bases left in between. The CDR3 runs to 14 residues. Germline CDR1 and CDR2: LGHNA and YNFKEQ. This chain's CDR3 is CASSQAAGWETQYF. CDR3 nucleotide sequence: TGTGCCAGCAGCCAAGCTGCGGGTTGGGAGACCCAGTACTTC.

The V call is TRBV9, the J call TRBJ2-7; D is unresolved. V lost 0 bases, J lost 4 bases, and 17 bases lay in between. Germline-derived CDR1 and CDR2 are SGDLS and YYNGEE. The CDR3 extends over 16 amino acids. The CDR3 DNA is TGTGCCAGCAGCGTAGGAGACACGGAAGGTTGGTACGAGCAGTACTTC. Residues: CASSVGDTEGWYEQYF.

CDR3 sequence reads: CSVVTWAGGFYGYTF. In DNA, the CDR3 is TGCAGCGTTGTTACTTGGGCAGGGGGGTTCTATGGCTACACCTTC. The chain joins TRBV29-1 to TRBJ1-2, with 7 bases matching TRBD1. CDR1 and CDR2 from the germline V gene are SQVTM and ANQGSEA. The CDR3 runs to 15 residues. Trimming removed 4 bases from V and 4 bases from J; junction bases left unmatched: 12.

This clonotype was seen a handful of times. The chain links TRBV12-5 to TRBJ1-5; no clear D gene. Germline V gene lookup returns CDR1 LGHNT and CDR2 FRNRAP. CDR3 size: 17 residues. Trimming left V 0 bases short and J 0 bases short, with 12 bases between. The DNA of the CDR3 is TGTGCTAGTGGTTTGGTACTTCGTGAATATAGCAATCAGCCCCAGCATTTT. Its translation is CASGLVLREYSNQPQHF.

This clonotype was recorded a few times. This rearrangement joins TRBV24-1 to TRBJ2-3; perhaps TRBD2 as D (6 bases). Germline loops: CDR1 KGHDR, CDR2 SFDVKD. The CDR3 contains 13 residues. V lost 9 bases to trimming and J lost 9 bases, with 18 bases between them. The CDR3 DNA sequence: TGTGCCACCTGCGGGGTGGAAGGAGGGACGCAGTATTTT. Protein sequence: CATCGVEGGTQYF.

The chain joins TRBV7-9 to TRBJ1-6; D is unclear. The CDR3 covers 15 residues. In germline, CDR1 is SEHNR, CDR2 FQNEAQ (reference sequence). Trimming cost V 3 bases and J 5 bases, with 11 bases left between them. Here the CDR3 reads CASSFPDPDNSPLHF. For the CDR3, the DNA is TGTGCCAGCAGCTTCCCTGATCCAGATAATTCACCCCTCCACTTT.

This clonotype was seen more than once but under ten times. For the CDR3, the DNA is TGCAGCGCGGGGGAGGGAGAGACCCAGTACTTC. Amino acids: CSAGEGETQYF. The V call is TRBV29-1, the J call TRBJ2-5, with 7 bases aligning to TRBD2. The CDR3 spans 11 residues. V shed 7 bases, J shed 4 bases, and the junction held 3 bases outside the gene matches. The germline CDR1 and CDR2 sequences are SQVTM and ANQGSEA.

This clonotype was seen only a few times. The genes are TRBV7-9 and TRBJ2-5; D gene ambiguous. The J call may be incorrect, as the DNA end agrees better with TRBJ2-7. The CDR3 consists of 14 residues. Looked up from germline, CDR1 is SEHNR and CDR2 is FQNEAQ (reference sequence). The CDR3 spells CASSFPDRYYEQYF. CDR3 nucleotides: TGTGCCAGCAGCTTTCCAGACCGCTACTACGAGCAGTACTTC.

The chain uses TRBV3-1 and TRBJ2-5, with D uncertain. This CDR3 comprises 15 residues. The germline V gene encodes CDR1 LGHDT and CDR2 YNNKEL (reference sequence). V was pared by 4 bases and J by 2 bases, with 14 bases between. CDR3 sequence: CASSPAPLNQETQYF. Written as DNA, the CDR3 is TGTGCCAGCAGCCCGGCCCCCCTGAATCAAGAGACCCAGTACTTC.

The rearrangement uses TRBV10-3 and TRBJ2-6, with D possibly matching TRBD2 (6 bases). In germline, CDR1 is ENHRY, CDR2 SYGVKD. The V end was cut by 3 bases, the J end by 4 bases, with 13 bases between. The CDR3 is 16 amino acids. The CDR3: CAISDIGGLGANVLTF. The CDR3 DNA reads as TGTGCCATCAGTGATATTGGGGGGTTGGGGGCCAACGTCCTGACTTTC.

The V call is TRBV27, the J call TRBJ1-1, with D maybe TRBD1 (5 bases). Germline-derived CDR1 and CDR2 are MNHEY and SMNVEV (reference sequence). The CDR3 is 13 amino acids. V lost 6 bases and J lost 6, with 14 bases in between. CDR3 bases: TGTGCCAGCAGGAGGGGTATGGAACCTGAAGCTTTCTTT. Its protein product is CASRRGMEPEAFF.

This clonotype was counted only a few times. The J gene is TRBJ2-7, the V gene TRBV9; 7 bases agree with TRBD1. CDR1 SGDLS and CDR2 YYNGEE come from the germline V gene. The CDR3 spans 14 residues. V gave up 2 bases and J gave up 2 bases; unmatched junction bases: 4. CDR3 region: CASSVGQRPYEQYF. The CDR3 DNA reads as TGTGCCAGCAGCGTGGGACAGCGACCCTACGAGCAGTACTTC.

On this clonotype itself: It is unclear where the CDR3 begins or ends on the DNA, so no DNA is shown, and the CDR3 is as TCRdb lists it. The chain uses TRBV7-2 and TRBJ1-2; TRBD1, as called in the table, went unchecked against the DNA. With termini counted, the CDR3 has 14 amino acids. Germline V CDR1 and CDR2: SGHTA, FQGNSA. This chain's CDR3 is CASSLVLFGQGAPF.

The V gene is TRBV11-2, the J gene TRBJ2-1; 8 bases match TRBD2. The J call is in doubt because the DNA end fits TRBJ2-7 better. Germline CDR1 SGHAT, CDR2 FQNNGV. This CDR3 comprises 14 residues. As DNA, the CDR3 is TGTGCCAGCAGCTTGGTTAGCGGGACCGGCGAGCAGTACTTC. Translation gives CASSLVSGTGEQYF.